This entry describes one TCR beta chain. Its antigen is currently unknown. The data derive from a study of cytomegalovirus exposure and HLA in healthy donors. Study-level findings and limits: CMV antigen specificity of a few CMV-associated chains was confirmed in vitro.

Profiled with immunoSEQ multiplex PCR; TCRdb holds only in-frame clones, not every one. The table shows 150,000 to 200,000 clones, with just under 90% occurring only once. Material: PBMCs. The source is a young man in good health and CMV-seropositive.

The CDR3 region has the DNA TGTGCCAGCAGCTTAGCCCTTCCTGGGCACAATGAGCAGTTCTTC. This sequence encodes CASSLALPGHNEQFF. The chain joins TRBV7-8 to TRBJ2-1, with D hard to call. V lost 0 bases to trimming and J lost 5 bases, with 11 bases between them. The CDR3 has 15 residues. Germline V gene sequence: CDR1 SGHVS, CDR2 FQNEAQ.